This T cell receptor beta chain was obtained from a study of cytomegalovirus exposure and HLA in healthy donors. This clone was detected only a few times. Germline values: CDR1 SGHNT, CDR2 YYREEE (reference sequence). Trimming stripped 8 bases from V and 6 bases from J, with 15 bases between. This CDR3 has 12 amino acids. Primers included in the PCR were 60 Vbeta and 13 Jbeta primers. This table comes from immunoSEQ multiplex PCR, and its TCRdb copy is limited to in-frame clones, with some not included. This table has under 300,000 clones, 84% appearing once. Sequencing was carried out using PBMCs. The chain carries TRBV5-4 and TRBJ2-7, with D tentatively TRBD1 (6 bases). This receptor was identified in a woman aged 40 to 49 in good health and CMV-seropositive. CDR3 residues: CARPGQSVEQYF. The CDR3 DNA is TGTGCCAGACCGGGACAATCGGTCGAGCAGTACTTC.